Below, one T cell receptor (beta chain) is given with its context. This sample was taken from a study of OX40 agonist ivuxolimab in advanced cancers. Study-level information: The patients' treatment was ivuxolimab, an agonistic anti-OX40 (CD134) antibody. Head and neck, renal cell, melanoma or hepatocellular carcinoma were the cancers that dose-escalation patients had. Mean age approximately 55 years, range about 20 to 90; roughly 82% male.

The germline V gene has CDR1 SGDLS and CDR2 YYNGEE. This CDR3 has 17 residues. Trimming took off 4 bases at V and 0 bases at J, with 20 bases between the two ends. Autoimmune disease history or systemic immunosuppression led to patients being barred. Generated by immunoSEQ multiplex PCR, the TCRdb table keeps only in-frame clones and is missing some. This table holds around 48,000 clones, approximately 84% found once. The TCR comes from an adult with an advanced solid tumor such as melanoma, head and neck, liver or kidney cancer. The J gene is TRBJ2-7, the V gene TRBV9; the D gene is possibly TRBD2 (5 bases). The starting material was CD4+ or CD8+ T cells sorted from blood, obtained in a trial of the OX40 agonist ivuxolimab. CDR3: CASSPWERGGHSYEQYF. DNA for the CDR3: TGTGCCAGCAGCCCATGGGAGCGAGGCGGGCACTCCTACGAGCAGTACTTC. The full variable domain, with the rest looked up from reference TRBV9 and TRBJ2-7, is DSGVTQTPKHLITATGQRVTLRCSPRSGDLSVYWYQQSLDQGLQFLIQYYNGEERAKGNILERFSAQQFPDLHSELNLSSLELGDSALYFCASSPWERGGHSYEQYFGPGTRLTVT.